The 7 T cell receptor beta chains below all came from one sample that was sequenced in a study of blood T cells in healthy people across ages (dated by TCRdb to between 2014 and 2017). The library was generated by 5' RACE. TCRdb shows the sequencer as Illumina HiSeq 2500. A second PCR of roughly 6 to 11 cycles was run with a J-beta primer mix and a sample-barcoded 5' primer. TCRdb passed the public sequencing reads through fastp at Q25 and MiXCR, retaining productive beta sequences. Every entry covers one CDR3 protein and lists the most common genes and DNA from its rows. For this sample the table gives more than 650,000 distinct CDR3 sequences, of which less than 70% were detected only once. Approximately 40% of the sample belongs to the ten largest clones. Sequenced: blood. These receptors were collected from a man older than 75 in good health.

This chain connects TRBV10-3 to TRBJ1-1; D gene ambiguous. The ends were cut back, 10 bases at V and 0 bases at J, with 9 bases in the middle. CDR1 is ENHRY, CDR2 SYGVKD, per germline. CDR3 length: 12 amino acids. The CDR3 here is CATGLLNTEAFF. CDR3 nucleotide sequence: TGTGCCACCGGACTTCTGAACACTGAAGCTTTCTTT.

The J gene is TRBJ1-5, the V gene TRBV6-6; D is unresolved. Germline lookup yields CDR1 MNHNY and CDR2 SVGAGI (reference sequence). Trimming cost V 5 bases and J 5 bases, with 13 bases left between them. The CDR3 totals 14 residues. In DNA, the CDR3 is TGTGCCAGCAGTGGGCGAGGTGAGCATCAGCCCCAGCATTTT. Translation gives CASSGRGEHQPQHF.

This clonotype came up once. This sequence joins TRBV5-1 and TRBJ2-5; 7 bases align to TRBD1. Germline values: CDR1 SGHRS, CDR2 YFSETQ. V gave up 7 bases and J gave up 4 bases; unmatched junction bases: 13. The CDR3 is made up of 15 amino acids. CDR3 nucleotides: TGCGCCAGCGCGCGGACAGGAAGTTGGGGAGAGACCCAGTACTTC. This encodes CASARTGSWGETQYF.

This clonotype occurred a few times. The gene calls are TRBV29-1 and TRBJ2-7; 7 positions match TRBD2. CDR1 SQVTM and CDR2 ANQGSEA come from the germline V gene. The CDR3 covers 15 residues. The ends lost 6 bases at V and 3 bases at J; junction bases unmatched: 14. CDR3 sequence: CSVSRGGGGNYEQYF. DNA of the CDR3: TGCAGCGTCTCCAGAGGTGGCGGGGGAAACTACGAGCAGTACTTC.

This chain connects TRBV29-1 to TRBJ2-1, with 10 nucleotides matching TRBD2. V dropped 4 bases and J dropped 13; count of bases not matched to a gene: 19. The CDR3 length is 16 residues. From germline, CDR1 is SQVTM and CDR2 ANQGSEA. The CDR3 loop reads CSVGFSASGSVETQFF. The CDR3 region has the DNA TGCAGCGTTGGTTTCTCGGCTAGCGGGAGTGTAGAGACCCAGTTCTTC.

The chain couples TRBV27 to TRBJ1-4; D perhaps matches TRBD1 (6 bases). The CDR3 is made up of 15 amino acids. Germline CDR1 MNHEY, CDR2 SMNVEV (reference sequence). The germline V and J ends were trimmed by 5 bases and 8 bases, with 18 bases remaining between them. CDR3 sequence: CASSPGVRGQEKLFF. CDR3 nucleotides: TGTGCCAGCAGTCCCGGGGTTCGGGGGCAGGAAAAACTGTTTTTT.

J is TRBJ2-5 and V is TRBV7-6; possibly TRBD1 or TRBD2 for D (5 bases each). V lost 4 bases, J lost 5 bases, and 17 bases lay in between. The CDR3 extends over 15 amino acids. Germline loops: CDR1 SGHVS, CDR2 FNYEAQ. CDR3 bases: TGTGCCAGCAGCTCTAGCCGGATGGGACGGGAGACCCAGTACTTC. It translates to CASSSSRMGRETQYF.